The text below deals with one T cell receptor (beta chain). Trimming took 3 bases from V and 8 from J, leaving 13 bases between them. The CDR3 contains 14 residues. Germline loops: CDR1 LNHDA, CDR2 SQIVND (reference sequence). The time point is: pre-treatment sample, taken before nivolumab and TIL therapy. This was the immunoSEQ v3 assay. Data came from immunoSEQ multiplex PCR; TCRdb stores just in-frame clones and leaves some out. The sample has about 50,000 clones; 65% to 80% are singletons. The record originates from a study of TIL therapy for anti-PD-1-resistant metastatic lung cancer. V and J are TRBV19 and TRBJ1-4; D is uncertain. The receptor comes from a woman between 25 and 80 years old with non-small cell lung cancer. The material sequenced was blood, taken at baseline. Here the CDR3 reads CASSIDTSREKLFF. DNA for the CDR3: TGTGCCAGTAGTATCGACACATCAAGGGAAAAACTGTTTTTT.